The 25 T cell receptor beta chains presented below share a single source sample, sequenced in a study of control samples from healthy donors and cancer patients. The table came from immunoSEQ multiplex PCR; TCRdb's copy has only in-frame clones and leaves some out. Of around 130,000 clones in the sample, more than 70% were seen once. The sample was blood. The receptors were gathered from a man in his fifties in good health.

This clone was picked up one time. This chain connects TRBV30 to TRBJ2-7, with D possibly matching TRBD2 (6 bases). Looked up from germline, CDR1 is GTSNPN and CDR2 is SVGIG (reference sequence). The CDR3 sequence is 13 residues long. V lost 8 bases, J lost 6 bases, and 20 bases lay in between. The CDR3 DNA reads TGTGCCCGAGATGAGGGACTCGGTGGCGAGCAGTACTTC. Translation: CARDEGLGGEQYF.

This clone was recorded only once. This chain uses TRBV5-1 with TRBJ1-4; TRBD1 might be the D (5 bases). The CDR3 covers 14 residues. V gave up 4 bases and J gave up 7 bases, with 14 bases separating them. CDR1 and CDR2 (germline): SGHRS, YFSETQ. CDR3 protein: CASSPGAKSEKLFF. Here the CDR3 DNA reads TGCGCCAGCAGCCCCGGGGCTAAGAGTGAAAAACTGTTTTTT.

A single count supports this clone. The rearrangement uses TRBV19 and TRBJ1-5, with no clear D. CDR1 is LNHDA, CDR2 SQIVND, per germline (reference sequence). CDR3 size: 13 residues. Trimming removed 3 bases from V and 5 bases from J, with 8 bases in between. CDR3: CASSILRDQPQHF. The CDR3 coding sequence is TGTGCCAGTAGTATTTTAAGGGATCAGCCCCAGCATTTT.

This clone was observed a few times. The CDR3 reads CASSPTGGPGEQFF. In DNA form, the CDR3 reads TGTGCCAGCTCACCGACGGGGGGGCCAGGTGAGCAGTTCTTC. This chain uses TRBV18 with TRBJ2-1; TRBD2 agrees at 8 bases. The CDR3 consists of 14 residues. The germline V gene has CDR1 KGHSH and CDR2 LQKENI. V lost 3 bases to trimming and J lost 9 bases; unmatched junction nucleotides: 7.

This chain uses TRBV11-2 with TRBJ2-5, with D tentatively TRBD1 (6 bases). V was pared by 5 bases and J by 5 bases, with 15 bases between. Per the germline V gene, CDR1 is SGHAT and CDR2 is FQNNGV. This CDR3 comprises 14 residues. CDR3 in DNA: TGTGCCAGCAGCCCCACAGGGTTCGGGGAGACCCAGTACTTC. Translation: CASSPTGFGETQYF.

The rearrangement uses TRBV24-1 and TRBJ2-3, with 16 bases fitting TRBD2. Germline CDR1 and CDR2: KGHDR and SFDVKD. The V and J ends lost 4 bases and 4 bases, in that order; junction bases with no gene match: 13. The CDR3 loop spans 20 amino acids. CDR3 nucleotide sequence: TGTGCCACCAGTGACCTACCACCGGGACTAGCGGGGGGGCGGTCAGATACGCAGTATTTT. Its translation: CATSDLPPGLAGGRSDTQYF.

The CDR3 loop reads CASSQELYSYEQYF. The CDR3 bases are TGCGCCAGCAGCCAAGAGCTGTACAGCTACGAGCAGTACTTC. V usage is TRBV4-1 and J usage is TRBJ2-7; D remains unclear. This CDR3 has 14 residues. Trimming removed 0 bases at V and 3 bases at J, with 9 bases between. Germline V gene sequence: CDR1 MGHRA, CDR2 YSYEKL.

This rearrangement joins TRBV21-1 to TRBJ2-1; the table gives TRBD1 as D, unverified against the DNA. TRBV21-1 is flagged as a pseudogene. The CDR3 runs to 16 residues. The CDR3 here is CASRAKKGASYNEQFF. CDR3 sequence (DNA): TGTGCCAGCAGAGCAAAGAAGGGGGCCTCCTACAATGAGCAGTTCTTC.

V and J are TRBV7-8 and TRBJ1-6; possibly TRBD1 for D (5 bases). Germline assignment: CDR1 SGHVS and CDR2 FQNEAQ. The CDR3 is 16 residues long. Between the trimmed V and J ends, which lost 3 bases and 3 bases, there was a span of 12 bases. This CDR3 is CASSFTGTVYNSPLHF. CDR3 DNA: TGTGCCAGCAGCTTTACCGGGACGGTCTATAATTCACCCCTCCACTTT.

The chain has TRBV28 and TRBJ2-3, with D perhaps matching TRBD1 or TRBD2 (5 bases each). CDR1 and CDR2 (germline): MDHEN, SYDVKM. The CDR3 sequence is 14 residues long. V shed 3 bases and J shed 5 bases, with 12 bases lying between them. CDR3 loop: CASSFGGRGDTQYF. The CDR3 nucleotides are TGTGCCAGCAGTTTTGGGGGTCGGGGAGATACGCAGTATTTT.

A single count supports this clone. The chain carries TRBV5-5 and TRBJ1-4; D gene unclear. CDR3 length: 15 residues. The V gene's germline CDR1 is SGHKS and CDR2 YYEKEE (reference sequence). V was trimmed by 1 base and J by 4 bases, leaving 11 bases between them. The CDR3 sequence is CASSLLAGFNEKLFF. The DNA for the CDR3 is TGTGCCAGCAGCTTGTTAGCGGGATTTAATGAAAAACTGTTTTTT. The variable domain in full, with the rest retrieved from reference TRBV5-5 and TRBJ1-4, is DAGVTQSPTHLIKTRGQQVTLRCSPISGHKSVSWYQQVLGQGPQFIFQYYEKEERGRGNFPDRFSARQFPNYSSELNVNALLLGDSALYLCASSLLAGFNEKLFFGSGTQLSVL.

The chain joins TRBV5-1 to TRBJ1-6, with D possibly matching TRBD1 (5 bases). Trimming stripped 1 base from V and 5 bases from J, with 19 bases between. This CDR3 region has 18 residues. The germline V gene encodes CDR1 SGHRS and CDR2 YFSETQ. The CDR3 nucleotides are TGCGCCAGCAGCTTGTCCCCCCCGGGACCGAAAAATAATTCACCCCTCCACTTT. It codes for CASSLSPPGPKNNSPLHF.

V usage is TRBV6-5 and J usage is TRBJ2-1; the D is unclear. The CDR3 length is 15 residues. Looked up from germline, CDR1 is MNHEY and CDR2 is SVGAGI. Trimming stripped 4 bases from V and 0 bases from J, with 10 bases between. CDR3 region: CASSLGLSSYNEQFF. Written as DNA, the CDR3 is TGTGCCAGCAGTTTAGGGTTGAGCTCCTACAATGAGCAGTTCTTC.

The chain recombines TRBV2 with TRBJ2-6, with 7 bases lining up with TRBD1. CDR3 length equals 18 residues. J lost 1 base, V lost 7 bases, and 13 bases had no gene match. Germline V lookup: CDR1 SNHLY, CDR2 FYNNEI. CDR3 protein: CASKMSWDRRSGANVLTF. The DNA for the CDR3 is TGTGCCAGCAAGATGAGTTGGGACAGACGATCTGGGGCCAACGTCCTGACTTTC.

This clone has just one count. The chain couples TRBV2 to TRBJ2-5; D call uncertain. The V end was cut by 1 base, the J end by 2 bases, with 11 bases between. Germline V lookup: CDR1 SNHLY, CDR2 FYNNEI. CDR3 size: 15 residues. As DNA, the CDR3 is TGTGCCAGCAGTGAAGGAAGGTTCGGGCAAGAGACCCAGTACTTC. Its protein is CASSEGRFGQETQYF.

The chain has TRBV5-1 and TRBJ2-7; 8 bases agree with TRBD1. Germline loops: CDR1 SGHRS, CDR2 YFSETQ. The CDR3 runs 13 residues. After removal of 5 bases from V and 5 bases from J, the junction contained 6 bases not matched to a gene. CDR3 in DNA: TGCGCCAGCAGAACTTACAGGGGGGACGAGCAGTACTTC. Protein sequence: CASRTYRGDEQYF.

J is TRBJ1-1 and V is TRBV5-1, with 9 nucleotides matching TRBD1. Germline CDR1 and CDR2: SGHRS and YFSETQ. The CDR3 is 15 amino acids. V shed 3 bases and J 4 bases; nucleotides not matched to a gene: 7. For the CDR3, the DNA is TGCGCCAGCAGCTCCCTACAGGGGGCGCGCACTGAAGCTTTCTTT. It translates to CASSSLQGARTEAFF.

CDR3 amino acids: CAISTDRGFNQPQHF. The CDR3 DNA reads TGTGCCATCAGTACTGACAGGGGATTCAATCAGCCCCAGCATTTT. The chain has TRBV10-3 and TRBJ1-5; 8 nucleotides match TRBD1. The V segment lost 5 bases and the J segment 3 bases; nucleotides outside the gene matches: 6. Germline-derived CDR1 and CDR2 are ENHRY and SYGVKD. CDR3 size: 15 residues.

The V gene is TRBV2, the J gene TRBJ1-6; D is unclear. Germline assignment: CDR1 SNHLY and CDR2 FYNNEI. The CDR3 is 14 residues long. Trimming stripped 6 bases from V and 8 bases from J, with 14 bases between. The CDR3 reads CASSTTPGDSPLHF. The CDR3 DNA reads TGTGCCAGCAGCACCACGCCCGGGGATTCACCCCTCCACTTT. The whole variable domain, filled in from reference TRBV2 and TRBJ1-6, reads EPEVTQTPSHQVTQMGQEVILRCVPISNHLYFYWYRQILGQKVEFLVSFYNNEISEKSEIFDDQFSVERPDGSNFTLKIRSTKLEDSAMYFCASSTTPGDSPLHFGNGTRLTVT.

The J gene is TRBJ1-4, the V gene TRBV7-8; TRBD1 agrees at 7 bases. J was trimmed by 8 bases and V by 5 bases; bases with no gene match: 11. Germline V gene data show CDR1 as SGHVS and CDR2 as FQNEAQ. This CDR3 is built from 15 residues. DNA for the CDR3: TGTGCCAGCAGCGGAACGGACAGGAACTGGGAAAAACTGTTTTTT. Residues: CASSGTDRNWEKLFF.

CDR3 region: CASSPRRQETQYF. The DNA of the CDR3 is TGTGCCAGCTCACCCAGGCGGCAAGAGACCCAGTACTTC. The chain links TRBV18 to TRBJ2-5; D gene unclear. The CDR3 sequence is 13 residues long. Trimming took off 3 bases at V and 2 bases at J, with 7 bases between the two ends. Germline lookup yields CDR1 KGHSH and CDR2 LQKENI.

The genes are TRBV25-1 and TRBJ1-3; D gene ambiguous. The CDR3 totals 13 residues. CDR1 MGHDK and CDR2 SYGVNS come from the germline V gene. V was cut by 6 bases and J by 2 bases, with 8 bases left in between. The CDR3 DNA reads TGTGCCAGCAGCTACTCAGCTGGAAACACCATATATTTT. As protein: CASSYSAGNTIYF.

This sequence joins TRBV5-1 and TRBJ1-4, with 7 bases matching TRBD1. The germline CDR1 and CDR2 sequences are SGHRS and YFSETQ. This CDR3 comprises 14 residues. V lost 4 bases, J lost 5 bases, and 5 bases stayed unmatched. The DNA for the CDR3 is TGCGCCAGCAGCGAGGGACAGAGGAATGAAAAACTGTTTTTT. It specifies CASSEGQRNEKLFF.

The chain links TRBV7-5 to TRBJ2-7; the table's TRBD1 call for D was not verified on the DNA. TRBV7-5 is given as a pseudogene. The CDR3 runs to 16 residues. The CDR3 DNA reads TGTGTCAGAAGCTTAAAGGGACAGGGTTGGTGTTACGAGCAGTACTTC. Encoded protein: CVRSLKGQGWCYEQYF.

V and J are TRBV6-6 and TRBJ1-2, with a possible D match to TRBD1 (6 bases). V was pared by 10 bases and J by 2 bases, with 23 bases between. Germline V lookup: CDR1 MNHNY, CDR2 SVGAGI (reference sequence). This CDR3 is built from 16 residues. Written as DNA, the CDR3 is TGTGCCACCAGGGTAGCCCTACCCACAGGGAACTATGGCTACACCTTC. Translating it yields CATRVALPTGNYGYTF.